This T cell receptor beta chain comes out of a study of beta chain features in type 1 diabetes. General study findings and limits: Comparison showed that naive, central memory and Treg TCRB repertoires appeared more similar among patients than among healthy donors.

The germline V gene encodes CDR1 SGHAT and CDR2 FQDESV (reference sequence). V was trimmed by 4 bases and J by 2 bases, leaving 10 bases between them. The CDR3 has 14 residues. Expressed TCRB transcripts got sequenced, as all isolated RNA was reverse transcribed. Profiled with immunoSEQ multiplex PCR; TCRdb holds only in-frame clones, not every one. Of 850,000 to 900,000 clones listed, under 20% were seen once; the top ten hold 0.02% to 0.03%. Markers CD45RO/CCR7/CD25/CD127/CD95/CD27 served to sort CD4+ naive, central memory, regulatory and stem cell-like memory cells. This clone turned up a few times. What it binds is not known.

The sequence was collected from a woman between 18 and 29 years old in good health. V and J are TRBV11-1 and TRBJ2-3; D is unresolved. Source material: naive CD4+ T cells from blood. This CDR3 is CASSSIKTTDTQYF. The CDR3 DNA follows: TGTGCCAGCAGCTCCATCAAGACCACAGATACGCAGTATTTT. Together with reference TRBV11-1 and TRBJ2-3, the CDR3 gives the full variable domain: EAEVAQSPRYKITEKSQAVAFWCDPISGHATLYWYRQILGQGPELLVQFQDESVVDDSQLPKDRFSAERLKGVDSTLKIQPAELGDSAMYLCASSSIKTTDTQYFGPGTRLTVL.